These 21 T cell receptor beta chains were sequenced from one sample in a study of cytomegalovirus exposure and HLA in healthy donors. 60 Vbeta and 13 Jbeta primers were used in PCR. This table comes from immunoSEQ multiplex PCR, and its TCRdb copy is limited to in-frame clones, with some not included. Among about 120,000 clones listed, roughly 80% were seen once. The sample comprised PBMCs. The receptors derive from a man aged 18-30 years in good health and CMV-seropositive.

This sequence joins TRBV5-1 and TRBJ2-3, with a weak D call TRBD2 (6 bases). Trimming removed 0 bases at V and 6 bases at J, with 11 bases between. In germline, CDR1 is SGHRS, CDR2 YFSETQ. The CDR3 totals 14 residues. The CDR3 DNA sequence: TGCGCCAGCAGCTTGGCTGGGGACTCCGATACGCAGTATTTT. Translated: CASSLAGDSDTQYF.

The chain employs TRBV5-1 and TRBJ2-5, with 7 bases matching TRBD1. CDR1 SGHRS and CDR2 YFSETQ come from the germline V gene. V trimming: 4 bases; J trimming: 4 bases; junction bases outside the gene matches: 7. This CDR3 comprises 14 residues. CDR3 coding DNA: TGCGCCAGCAGCGCGGCGACAGGGAGAGAGACCCAGTACTTC. This codes for CASSAATGRETQYF.

V is TRBV30 and J is TRBJ1-2; D call uncertain. The V gene's germline CDR1 is GTSNPN and CDR2 SVGIG (reference sequence). Trimming cost V 1 base and J 4 bases, with 7 bases left between them. This CDR3 has 12 amino acids. CDR3 DNA: TGTGCCTGGAGTGACAGATTCTATGGCTACACCTTC. This encodes CAWSDRFYGYTF.

This clone was observed once. The V gene is TRBV18, the J gene TRBJ1-5; 8 bases are shared with TRBD1. With V trimmed by 3 bases and J by 2 bases, 6 bases remained unmatched. Germline V gene data show CDR1 as KGHSH and CDR2 as LQKENI. The CDR3 contains 16 residues. In DNA form, the CDR3 reads TGTGCCAGCTCACCGGGACAGGTCTATGGCAATCAGCCCCAGCATTTT. It yields the protein CASSPGQVYGNQPQHF.

This chain links TRBV12-5 with TRBJ2-1; TRBD2 agrees at 13 bases. CDR1 is LGHNT, CDR2 FRNRAP, per germline. V shed 5 bases, J shed 7 bases, and the junction held 11 bases outside the gene matches. The length of the CDR3 is 17 residues. This CDR3 reads CASGPSPGLAGMNEQFF. CDR3 bases: TGTGCTAGTGGTCCCTCTCCGGGACTAGCGGGAATGAATGAGCAGTTCTTC.

This clone was seen only a few times. This rearrangement joins TRBV10-3 to TRBJ1-2; TRBD1 matches 11 bases. CDR3 length equals 16 residues. After removal of 4 bases from V and 5 bases from J, the junction contained 9 bases not matched to a gene. Per the germline V gene, CDR1 is ENHRY and CDR2 is SYGVKD. For the CDR3, the DNA is TGTGCCATCAGTGGGGCAGAGGGACAGGGGGTTTATGGCTACACCTTC. It yields the protein CAISGAEGQGVYGYTF.

The chain links TRBV7-2 to TRBJ1-2, with 7 positions matching TRBD1. With 3 bases clipped from V and 1 base from J, the junction kept 5 bases outside the gene matches. The germline CDR1 and CDR2 sequences are SGHTA and FQGNSA. This CDR3 spans 15 amino acids. CDR3 sequence reads: CASSLRDSNNYGYTF. CDR3 nucleotide sequence: TGTGCCAGCAGCTTGCGGGACAGCAATAACTATGGCTACACCTTC. The full variable domain, with the rest looked up from reference TRBV7-2 and TRBJ1-2, is GAGVSQSPSNKVTEKGKDVELRCDPISGHTALYWYRQSLGQGLEFLIYFQGNSAPDKSGLPSDRFSAERTGGSVSTLTIQRTQQEDSAVYLCASSLRDSNNYGYTFGSGTRLTVV.

The chain employs TRBV30 and TRBJ1-2; the match to TRBD1 covers 8 bases. The CDR3 spans 14 residues. The V and J ends lost 4 bases and 4 bases, in that order; junction bases with no gene match: 8. Per the germline V gene, CDR1 is GTSNPN and CDR2 is SVGIG (reference sequence). CDR3 loop: CAWKRRTGSYGYTF. The CDR3 bases are TGTGCCTGGAAACGACGGACAGGGTCCTATGGCTACACCTTC.

This clone has more than one count but fewer than ten. This chain connects TRBV4-1 to TRBJ1-6; a weak D match, TRBD1 (6 bases). Trimming cost V 0 bases and J 6 bases, with 12 bases left between them. In germline, CDR1 is MGHRA, CDR2 YSYEKL. The CDR3 runs to 16 residues. CDR3 in DNA: TGCGCCAGCAGCCAAGATGGACAGATCATTAATTCACCCCTCCACTTT. This sequence encodes CASSQDGQIINSPLHF.

The CDR3 DNA sequence: TGTGCCAGCAGTGCACAAACTGAAAAACTGTTTTTT. Its translation: CASSAQTEKLFF. V is TRBV6-6 and J is TRBJ1-4; unclear D gene. The germline gives CDR1 MNHNY, CDR2 SVGAGI (reference sequence). The V and J ends lost 5 bases and 7 bases respectively, with 8 bases between them. The CDR3 is 12 amino acids.

The chain links TRBV5-1 to TRBJ2-5, with 7 bases that match TRBD2. This CDR3 spans 14 amino acids. V trimming: 2 bases; J trimming: 1 base; junction bases outside the gene matches: 2. Per germline, CDR1 SGHRS and CDR2 YFSETQ. The CDR3 loop reads CASSFGRIQETQYF. The CDR3 region has the DNA TGCGCCAGCAGCTTCGGGAGGATCCAAGAGACCCAGTACTTC.

This chain joins TRBV29-1 and TRBJ2-1, with D maybe TRBD2 (6 bases). Between the trimmed V and J ends, which lost 4 bases and 0 bases, there was a span of 13 bases. CDR3 size: 15 residues. Per germline, CDR1 SQVTM and CDR2 ANQGSEA. CDR3 in DNA: TGCAGCGTTGTACGGCGGGGAAGCTCCTACAATGAGCAGTTCTTC. Its translation is CSVVRRGSSYNEQFF.

The CDR3 protein is CAWSGGDSPSQPQHF. In DNA, the CDR3 is TGTGCCTGGAGTGGGGGGGACAGTCCGTCTCAGCCCCAGCATTTT. The chain couples TRBV30 to TRBJ1-5, with TRBD1 identical over 7 bases. V lost 1 base, J lost 6 bases, and 9 bases stayed unmatched. Germline assignment: CDR1 GTSNPN and CDR2 SVGIG (reference sequence). The CDR3 runs to 15 residues. Looking up the rest from reference TRBV30 and TRBJ1-5 gives the full variable domain: SQTIHQWPATLVQPVGSPLSLECTVEGTSNPNLYWYRQAAGRGLQLLFYSVGIGQISSEVPQNLSASRPQDRQFILSSKKLLLSDSGFYLCAWSGGDSPSQPQHFGDGTRLSIL.

The V and J genes are TRBV5-1 and TRBJ2-5; TRBD2 matches at 12 bases. Trimming removed 3 bases from V and 2 bases from J; junction bases left unmatched: 8. Germline-derived CDR1 and CDR2 are SGHRS and YFSETQ. This CDR3 contains 17 residues. The CDR3 loop reads CASSSKLAGGRQETQYF. CDR3 nucleotide sequence: TGCGCCAGCAGCTCAAAACTAGCGGGAGGTCGGCAAGAGACCCAGTACTTC. Together with reference TRBV5-1 and TRBJ2-5, the CDR3 gives the full variable domain: KAGVTQTPRYLIKTRGQQVTLSCSPISGHRSVSWYQQTPGQGLQFLFEYFSETQRNKGNFPGRFSGRQFSNSRSEMNVSTLELGDSALYLCASSSKLAGGRQETQYFGPGTRLLVL.

The genes are TRBV6-6 and TRBJ2-1; 9 bases align to TRBD1. The CDR3 is 15 amino acids. The germline gives CDR1 MNHNY, CDR2 SVGAGI (reference sequence). J lost 12 bases, V lost 6 bases, and 15 bases had no gene match. The CDR3 loop reads CASSPGTGSARGQFF. CDR3 DNA: TGTGCCAGCAGCCCCGGGACAGGGTCGGCTAGGGGGCAGTTCTTC.

The genes are TRBV4-3 and TRBJ2-2; D remains ambiguous. The germline V and J ends were trimmed by 6 bases and 11 bases, with 10 bases remaining between them. The CDR3 extends over 11 amino acids. Germline lookup yields CDR1 LGHNA and CDR2 YSLEER. The CDR3 is CASRSGSELFF. The CDR3 DNA reads as TGCGCCAGCAGATCCGGGTCCGAGCTGTTTTTT.

J is TRBJ2-5 and V is TRBV6-5; D remains ambiguous. The DNA end is a closer match to TRBJ2-7, so the J assignment may be wrong. The CDR3 has 12 amino acids. The germline V gene has CDR1 MNHEY and CDR2 SVGAGI. For the CDR3, the DNA is TGTGCCAGCAGTTCGTCGACTGGCGAGCAGTACTTC. Translated, it gives CASSSSTGEQYF.

This sequence joins TRBV19 and TRBJ1-5, with D possibly being TRBD1 (5 bases). V shed 7 bases and J shed 5 bases, with 18 bases lying between them. The CDR3 covers 15 residues. Germline assignment: CDR1 LNHDA and CDR2 SQIVND (reference sequence). The CDR3 sequence: CASNPLGRDYQPQHF. The CDR3 coding sequence is TGTGCCAGTAATCCCCTAGGGCGGGACTATCAGCCCCAGCATTTT.

The chain couples TRBV23-1 to TRBJ2-5; the match to TRBD2 covers 10 bases. TRBV23-1 is identified as an open reading frame with a role that is uncertain. After removal of 7 bases from V and 5 bases from J, the junction contained 16 bases not matched to a gene. This CDR3 is 17 amino acids long. The DNA of the CDR3 is TGCGCCAGCACCGGATGGAGCCAACTAGCGGGAAAGGAGACCCAGTACTTC. Translated, it gives CASTGWSQLAGKETQYF.

The J gene is TRBJ1-1, the V gene TRBV30; D might be TRBD1 (5 bases). Germline V gene lookup returns CDR1 GTSNPN and CDR2 SVGIG (reference sequence). The CDR3 contains 14 residues. The V end was cut by 1 base, the J end by 2 bases, with 11 bases between. This chain's CDR3 is CAWSETGTNTEAFF. The CDR3, as DNA: TGTGCCTGGAGTGAAACCGGGACTAACACTGAAGCTTTCTTT.

J is TRBJ2-3 and V is TRBV7-2, with TRBD2 matching 8 bases. J lost 0 bases, V lost 7 bases, and 9 bases had no gene match. The CDR3 totals 16 residues. Per germline, CDR1 SGHTA and CDR2 FQGNSA. The CDR3 protein is CASTRWAGGSTDTQYF. The CDR3 DNA reads TGTGCCAGCACCCGGTGGGCGGGGGGCAGCACAGATACGCAGTATTTT. Drawing the rest from reference TRBV7-2 and TRBJ2-3, the complete variable domain is GAGVSQSPSNKVTEKGKDVELRCDPISGHTALYWYRQSLGQGLEFLIYFQGNSAPDKSGLPSDRFSAERTGGSVSTLTIQRTQQEDSAVYLCASTRWAGGSTDTQYFGPGTRLTVL.